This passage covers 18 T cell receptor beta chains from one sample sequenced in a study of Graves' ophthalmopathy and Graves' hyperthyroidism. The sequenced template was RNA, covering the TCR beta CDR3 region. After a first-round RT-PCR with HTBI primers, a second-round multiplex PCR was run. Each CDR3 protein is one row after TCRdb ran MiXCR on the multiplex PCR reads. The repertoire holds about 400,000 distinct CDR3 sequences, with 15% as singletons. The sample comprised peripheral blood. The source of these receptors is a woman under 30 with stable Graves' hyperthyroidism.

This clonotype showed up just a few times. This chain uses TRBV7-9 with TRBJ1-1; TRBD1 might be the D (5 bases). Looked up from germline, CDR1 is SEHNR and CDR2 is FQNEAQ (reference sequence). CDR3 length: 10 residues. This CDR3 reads CVDEGLEAFF. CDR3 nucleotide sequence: TGTGTCGACGAGGGGCTTGAAGCTTTCTTT.

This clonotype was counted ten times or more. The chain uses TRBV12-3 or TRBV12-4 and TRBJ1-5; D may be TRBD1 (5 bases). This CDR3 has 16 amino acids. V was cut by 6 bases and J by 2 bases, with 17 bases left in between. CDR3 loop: CASRGSGGSGNQPQHF. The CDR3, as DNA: TGTGCCAGCAGGGGCAGTGGGGGGTCGGGCAATCAGCCCCAGCATTTT.

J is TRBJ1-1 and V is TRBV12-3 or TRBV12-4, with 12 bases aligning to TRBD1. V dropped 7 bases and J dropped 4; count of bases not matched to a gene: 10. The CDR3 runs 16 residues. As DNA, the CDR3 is TGTGCCAGCACCTCTTCAGGGGGACAGGGGGCCACTGAAGCTTTCTTT. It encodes CASTSSGGQGATEAFF.

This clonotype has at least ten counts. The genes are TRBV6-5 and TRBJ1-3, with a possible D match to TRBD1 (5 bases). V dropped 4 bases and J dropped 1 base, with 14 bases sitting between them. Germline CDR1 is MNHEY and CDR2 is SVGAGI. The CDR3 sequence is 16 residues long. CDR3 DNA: TGTGCCAGCAGTTCCCTCGGGGGAGGGTCTGGAAACACCATATATTTT. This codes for CASSSLGGGSGNTIYF.

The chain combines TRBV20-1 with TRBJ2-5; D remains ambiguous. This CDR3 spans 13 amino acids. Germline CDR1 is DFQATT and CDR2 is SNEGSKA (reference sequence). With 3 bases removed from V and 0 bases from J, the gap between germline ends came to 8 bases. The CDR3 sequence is CSARAAHQETQYF. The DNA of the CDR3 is TGCAGTGCTAGGGCAGCCCACCAAGAGACCCAGTACTTC.

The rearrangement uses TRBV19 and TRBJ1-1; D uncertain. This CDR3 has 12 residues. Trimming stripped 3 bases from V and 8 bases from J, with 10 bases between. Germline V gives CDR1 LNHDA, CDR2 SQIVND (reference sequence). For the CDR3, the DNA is TGTGCCAGTAGTATCCTCCGCGAGGAAGCTTTCTTT. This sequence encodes CASSILREEAFF.

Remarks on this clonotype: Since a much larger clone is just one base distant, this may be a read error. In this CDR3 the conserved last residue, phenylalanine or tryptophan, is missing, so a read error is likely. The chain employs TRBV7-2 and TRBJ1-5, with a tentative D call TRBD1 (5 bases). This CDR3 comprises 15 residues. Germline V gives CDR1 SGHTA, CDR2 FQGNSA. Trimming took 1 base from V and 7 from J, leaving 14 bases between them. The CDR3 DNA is TGTGCCAGCAGCTTAGACGGGGGGAAGAACCAGCCCCAGCATTGT. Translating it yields CASSLDGGKNQPQHC.

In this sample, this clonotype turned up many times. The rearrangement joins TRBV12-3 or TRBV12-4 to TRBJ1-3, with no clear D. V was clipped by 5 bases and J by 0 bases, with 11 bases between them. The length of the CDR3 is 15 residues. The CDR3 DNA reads TGTGCCAGCAGTCCCAGACTCAGCTCTGGAAACACCATATATTTT. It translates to CASSPRLSSGNTIYF.

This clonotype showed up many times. The CDR3 protein is CASREGKNTEAFF. The DNA for the CDR3 is TGTGCCAGCAGGGAGGGCAAGAACACTGAAGCTTTCTTT. The rearrangement links TRBV27 to TRBJ1-1; D is unresolved. CDR1 and CDR2 (germline): MNHEY, SMNVEV (reference sequence). The germline V and J ends were trimmed by 6 bases and 1 base, with 9 bases remaining between them. The CDR3 runs 13 residues.

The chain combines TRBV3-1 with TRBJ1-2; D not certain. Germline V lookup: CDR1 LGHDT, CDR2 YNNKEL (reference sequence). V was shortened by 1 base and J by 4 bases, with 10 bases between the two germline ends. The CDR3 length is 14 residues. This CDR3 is CASSQARGSYGYTF. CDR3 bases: TGTGCCAGCAGCCAAGCCCGGGGTAGCTATGGCTACACCTTC. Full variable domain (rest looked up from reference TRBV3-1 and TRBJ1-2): DTAVSQTPKYLVTQMGNDKSIKCEQNLGHDTMYWYKQDSKKFLKIMFSYNNKELIINETVPNRFSPKSPDKAHLNLHINSLELGDSAVYFCASSQARGSYGYTFGSGTRLTVV.

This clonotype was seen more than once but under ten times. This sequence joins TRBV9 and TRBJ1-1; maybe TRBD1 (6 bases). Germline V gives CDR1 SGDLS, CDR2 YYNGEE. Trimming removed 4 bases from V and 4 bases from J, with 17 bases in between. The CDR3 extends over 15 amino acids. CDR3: CASSPHGGAGTEAFF. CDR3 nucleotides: TGTGCCAGCAGCCCTCACGGGGGGGCAGGCACTGAAGCTTTCTTT.

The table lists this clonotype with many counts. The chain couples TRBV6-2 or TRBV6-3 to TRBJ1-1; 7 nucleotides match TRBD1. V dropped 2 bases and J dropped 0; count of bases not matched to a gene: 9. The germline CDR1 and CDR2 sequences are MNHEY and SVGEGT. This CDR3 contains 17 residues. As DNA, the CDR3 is TGTGCCAGCAGTTACGGGACAGACCTACGGGTGAACACTGAAGCTTTCTTT. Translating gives CASSYGTDLRVNTEAFF.

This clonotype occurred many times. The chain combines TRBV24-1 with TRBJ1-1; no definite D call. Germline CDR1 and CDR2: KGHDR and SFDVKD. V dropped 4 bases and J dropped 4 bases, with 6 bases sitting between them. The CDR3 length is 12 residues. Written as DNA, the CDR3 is TGTGCCACCAGTGACCCGGGCACTGAAGCTTTCTTT. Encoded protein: CATSDPGTEAFF.

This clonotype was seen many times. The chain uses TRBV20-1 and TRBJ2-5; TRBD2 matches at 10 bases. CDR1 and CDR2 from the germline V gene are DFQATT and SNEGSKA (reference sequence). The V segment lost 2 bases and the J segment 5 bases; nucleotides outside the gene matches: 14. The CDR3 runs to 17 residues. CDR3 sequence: CSARLSGSGGAGETQYF. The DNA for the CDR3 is TGCAGTGCTAGACTCTCTGGGAGCGGGGGGGCCGGTGAGACCCAGTACTTC.

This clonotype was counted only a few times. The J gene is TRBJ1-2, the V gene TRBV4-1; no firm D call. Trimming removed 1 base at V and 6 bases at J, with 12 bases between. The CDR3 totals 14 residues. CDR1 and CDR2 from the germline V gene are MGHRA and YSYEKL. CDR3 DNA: TGCGCCAGCAGCCAAGTCGGACCCCGTGATGGCTACACCTTC. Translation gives CASSQVGPRDGYTF.

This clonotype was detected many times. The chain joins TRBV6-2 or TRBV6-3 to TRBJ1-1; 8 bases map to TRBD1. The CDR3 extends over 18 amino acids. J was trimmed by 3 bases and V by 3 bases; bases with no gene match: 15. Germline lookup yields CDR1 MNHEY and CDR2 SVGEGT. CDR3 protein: CASSYRPVIRGPDTEAFF. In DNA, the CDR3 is TGTGCCAGCAGTTATCGCCCGGTAATCAGGGGGCCAGACACTGAAGCTTTCTTT.

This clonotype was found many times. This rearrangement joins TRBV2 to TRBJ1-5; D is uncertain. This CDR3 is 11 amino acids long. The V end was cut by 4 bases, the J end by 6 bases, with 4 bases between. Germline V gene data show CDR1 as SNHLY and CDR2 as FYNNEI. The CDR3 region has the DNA TGTGCCAGCAGTGCGGGTCAGCCCCAGCATTTT. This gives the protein CASSAGQPQHF.

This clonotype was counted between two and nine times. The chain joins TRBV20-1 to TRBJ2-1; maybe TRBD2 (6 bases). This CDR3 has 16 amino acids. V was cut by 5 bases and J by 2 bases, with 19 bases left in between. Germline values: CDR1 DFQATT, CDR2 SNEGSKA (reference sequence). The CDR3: CSAGHLFGGTYNEQFF. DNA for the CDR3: TGCAGTGCTGGCCACCTTTTCGGGGGTACCTACAATGAGCAGTTCTTC.